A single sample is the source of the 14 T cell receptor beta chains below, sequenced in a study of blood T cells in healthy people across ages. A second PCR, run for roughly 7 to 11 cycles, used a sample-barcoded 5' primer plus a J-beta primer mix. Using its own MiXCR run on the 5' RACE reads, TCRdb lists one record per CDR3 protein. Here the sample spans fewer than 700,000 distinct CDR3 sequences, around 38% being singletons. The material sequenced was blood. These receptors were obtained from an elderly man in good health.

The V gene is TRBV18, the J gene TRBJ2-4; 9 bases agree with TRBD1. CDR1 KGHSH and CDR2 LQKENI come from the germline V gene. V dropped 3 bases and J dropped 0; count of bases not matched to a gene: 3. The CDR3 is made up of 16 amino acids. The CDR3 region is CASSPDRGLAKNIQYF. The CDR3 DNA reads TGTGCCAGCTCACCGGACAGGGGACTAGCCAAAAACATTCAGTACTTC.

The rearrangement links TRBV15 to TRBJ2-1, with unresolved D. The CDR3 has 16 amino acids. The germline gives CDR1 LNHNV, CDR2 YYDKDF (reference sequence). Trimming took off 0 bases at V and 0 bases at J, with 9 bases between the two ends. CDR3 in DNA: TGTGCCACCAGCAGAGATGGTGGATACTCCTACAATGAGCAGTTCTTC. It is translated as CATSRDGGYSYNEQFF.

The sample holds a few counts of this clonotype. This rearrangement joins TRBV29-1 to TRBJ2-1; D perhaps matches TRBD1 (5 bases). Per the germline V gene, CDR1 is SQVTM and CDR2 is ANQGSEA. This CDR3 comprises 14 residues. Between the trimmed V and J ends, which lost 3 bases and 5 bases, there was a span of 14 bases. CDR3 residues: CSVDGRGWDNEQFF. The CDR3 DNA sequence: TGCAGCGTTGATGGAAGGGGATGGGACAATGAGCAGTTCTTC.

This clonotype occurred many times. The CDR3 coding sequence is TGTGCCAGCAGCTGGACGGGAGGCAGGGTGGGAAACATTCAGTACTTC. Its translation is CASSWTGGRVGNIQYF. V and J are TRBV7-9 and TRBJ2-4, with TRBD2 matching over 7 bases. There are 16 residues in the CDR3. From germline, CDR1 is SEHNR and CDR2 FQNEAQ (reference sequence). The V gene end was trimmed by 4 bases and the J gene end by 6 bases; junction bases not matched to a gene: 12.

The CDR3 sequence is CASSINLNTEAFF. CDR3 nucleotides: TGTGCCAGCAGCATTAATCTGAACACTGAAGCTTTCTTT. This chain connects TRBV11-2 to TRBJ1-1; no clear D. Trimming took off 5 bases at V and 0 bases at J, with 7 bases between the two ends. CDR1 is SGHAT and CDR2 is FQNNGV in the germline V gene. This CDR3 region has 13 residues.

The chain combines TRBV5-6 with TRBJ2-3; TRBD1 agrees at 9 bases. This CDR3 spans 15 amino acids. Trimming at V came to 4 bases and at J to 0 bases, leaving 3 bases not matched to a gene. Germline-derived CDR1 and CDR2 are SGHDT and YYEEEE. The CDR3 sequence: CASSKGTGSTDTQYF. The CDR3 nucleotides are TGTGCCAGCAGCAAGGGGACAGGGAGCACAGATACGCAGTATTTT.

The CDR3 DNA sequence: TGTGCCAGCAGCTCGGCTTGGGGCGACGAAAAACTGTTTTTT. Translated: CASSSAWGDEKLFF. V is TRBV7-2 and J is TRBJ1-4; TRBD1 is a possible D gene (5 bases). This CDR3 region has 14 residues. The germline V gene encodes CDR1 SGHTA and CDR2 FQGNSA. Trimming took 4 bases from V and 8 from J, leaving 14 bases between them.

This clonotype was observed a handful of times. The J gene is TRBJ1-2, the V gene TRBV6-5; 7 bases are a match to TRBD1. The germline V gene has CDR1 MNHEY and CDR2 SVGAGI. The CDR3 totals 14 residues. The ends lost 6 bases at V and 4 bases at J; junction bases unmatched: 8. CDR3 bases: TGTGCCAGCAGGACAGGGACTCAGGGCTATGGCTACACCTTC. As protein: CASRTGTQGYGYTF.

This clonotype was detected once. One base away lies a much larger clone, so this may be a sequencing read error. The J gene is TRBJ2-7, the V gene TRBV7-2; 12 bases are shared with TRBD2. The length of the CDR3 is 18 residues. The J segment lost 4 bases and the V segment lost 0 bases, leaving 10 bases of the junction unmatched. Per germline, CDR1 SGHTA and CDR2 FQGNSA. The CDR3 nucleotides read TGTGCCAGCAGCTTAGCGAAAACTAGCGGGGGGATGGGTTACGAGCAGTACTTC. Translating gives CASSLAKTSGGMGYEQYF. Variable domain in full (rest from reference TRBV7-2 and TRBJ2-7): GAGVSQSPSNKVTEKGKDVELRCDPISGHTALYWYRQSLGQGLEFLIYFQGNSAPDKSGLPSDRFSAERTGGSVSTLTIQRTQQEDSAVYLCASSLAKTSGGMGYEQYFGPGTRLTVT.

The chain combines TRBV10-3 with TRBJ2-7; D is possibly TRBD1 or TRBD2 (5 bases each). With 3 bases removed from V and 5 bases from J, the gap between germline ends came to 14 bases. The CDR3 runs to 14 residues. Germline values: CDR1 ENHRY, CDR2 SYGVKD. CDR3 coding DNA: TGTGCCATCAGTGATGGGGACCCCGCGGACGAGCAGTACTTC. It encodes CAISDGDPADEQYF.

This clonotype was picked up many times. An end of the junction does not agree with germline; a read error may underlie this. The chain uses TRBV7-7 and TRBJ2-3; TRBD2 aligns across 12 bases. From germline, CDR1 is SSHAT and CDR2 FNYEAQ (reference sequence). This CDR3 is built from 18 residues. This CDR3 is CASSLRGPTSGREDTQYF. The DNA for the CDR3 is TGTGCTAGCAGCTTAAGGGGGCCGACTAGCGGGAGAGAAGATACGCAGTATTTT.

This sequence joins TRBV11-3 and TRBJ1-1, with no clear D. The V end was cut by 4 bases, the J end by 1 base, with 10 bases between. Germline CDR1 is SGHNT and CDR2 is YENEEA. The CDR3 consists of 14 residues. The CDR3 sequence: CASSYRSENTEAFF. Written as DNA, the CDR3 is TGTGCCAGCAGCTACCGGAGTGAGAACACTGAAGCTTTCTTT.

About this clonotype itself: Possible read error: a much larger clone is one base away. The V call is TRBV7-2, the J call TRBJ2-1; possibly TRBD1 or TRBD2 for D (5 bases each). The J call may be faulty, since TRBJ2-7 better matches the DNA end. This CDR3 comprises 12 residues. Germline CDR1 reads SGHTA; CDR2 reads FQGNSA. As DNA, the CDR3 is TGTGCCAGCAGCCCGGGGCGCAATGAGCAGTACTTC. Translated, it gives CASSPGRNEQYF.

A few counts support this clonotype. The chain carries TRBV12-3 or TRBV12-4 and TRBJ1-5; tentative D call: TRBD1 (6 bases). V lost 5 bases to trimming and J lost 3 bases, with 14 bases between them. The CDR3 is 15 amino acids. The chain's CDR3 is CASSPPGAFNQPQHF. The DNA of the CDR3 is TGTGCCAGCAGTCCCCCGGGGGCCTTCAATCAGCCCCAGCATTTT.